These 9 T cell receptor beta chains came from one sample sequenced in a study of T cells in Graves' hyperthyroidism and ophthalmopathy (dated by TCRdb to about 2019). The library was generated by multiplex PCR. TCRdb names Illumina HiSeq 2000 as the instrument used. The TCR beta CDR3 regions were amplified from the RNA transcripts. The first round of RT-PCR for the TCR CDR3 was performed with the HTBI primer set and the Qiagen OneStep RT-PCR kit. Starting from the raw public reads, TCRdb applied fastp trimming at Q25, assembled clones with MiXCR and retained in-frame beta chains. Each record represents a unique CDR3 protein, reported with the most common genes and DNA among its rows. The sample table shows more than 300,000 distinct CDR3 sequences, and under 20% are seen once. The ten largest clonotypes hold 35% to 45% of the sample. The sequencing sample was made of blood. All receptors derive from a man aged 18 to 30 with Graves' ophthalmopathy.

This clonotype was seen at least ten times. This chain links TRBV10-3 with TRBJ1-1; no clear D gene. V was clipped by 4 bases and J by 8 bases, with 14 bases between them. CDR3 size: 13 residues. Germline CDR1 reads ENHRY; CDR2 reads SYGVKD. The CDR3 here is CAISAEGKREAFF. CDR3 DNA sequence: TGTGCCATCAGTGCCGAGGGTAAAAGGGAAGCTTTCTTT.

This clonotype was detected ten times or more. The chain combines TRBV20-1 with TRBJ1-5, with unresolved D. V lost 0 bases to trimming and J lost 0 bases, with 12 bases between them. Germline V gene data show CDR1 as DFQATT and CDR2 as SNEGSKA (reference sequence). This CDR3 has 16 residues. CDR3 coding DNA: TGCAGTGCTAGAGATTCAAGCACCACTAGCAATCAGCCCCAGCATTTT. This codes for CSARDSSTTSNQPQHF.

This clonotype was observed at least ten times. J is TRBJ2-5 and V is TRBV12-3 or TRBV12-4; D ambiguous. The CDR3 contains 13 residues. V was pared by 6 bases and J by 1 base, with 9 bases between. CDR3 nucleotides: TGTGCCAGCAGCAACAACGCCCAAGAGACCCAGTACTTC. This codes for CASSNNAQETQYF.

The J gene is TRBJ1-5, the V gene TRBV27, with no clear D. In germline, CDR1 is MNHEY, CDR2 SMNVEV (reference sequence). CDR3 length: 12 amino acids. Trimming took 4 bases from V and 6 from J, leaving 7 bases between them. CDR3 amino acids: CASSSFGQPQHF. The CDR3 region has the DNA TGTGCCAGCAGTTCCTTTGGTCAGCCCCAGCATTTT.

This clonotype was recorded at least ten times. The chain recombines TRBV7-9 with TRBJ2-7; D perhaps matches TRBD1 (6 bases). The V and J ends lost 8 bases and 0 bases respectively, with 11 bases between them. Per the germline V gene, CDR1 is SEHNR and CDR2 is FQNEAQ (reference sequence). The CDR3 is 13 amino acids. In DNA, the CDR3 is TGTGCCAGCGGGACATGGAGCTCCTACGAGCAGTACTTC. It codes for CASGTWSSYEQYF.

The sample holds many counts of this clonotype. This chain uses TRBV3-1 with TRBJ2-7; possible D gene TRBD2, 5 bases. CDR1 and CDR2 from the germline V gene are LGHDT and YNNKEL (reference sequence). The CDR3 covers 14 residues. Trimming took 1 base from V and 5 from J, leaving 12 bases between them. CDR3 bases: TGTGCCAGCAGCCAAGGAGGAGGCTGGGACGAGCAGTACTTC. Translated: CASSQGGGWDEQYF.

The CDR3 spells CASKGSVGAGPYNEQFF. In DNA, the CDR3 is TGCGCCAGCAAAGGGTCGGTAGGGGCTGGCCCGTACAATGAGCAGTTCTTC. The genes are TRBV5-1 and TRBJ2-1; the D gene is possibly TRBD1 (5 bases). The V gene lost 6 bases and the J gene lost 4 bases, with 23 bases spanning the gap. The CDR3 is 17 residues long. Germline assignment: CDR1 SGHRS and CDR2 YFSETQ. The variable domain in full, with the rest retrieved from reference TRBV5-1 and TRBJ2-1, is KAGVTQTPRYLIKTRGQQVTLSCSPISGHRSVSWYQQTPGQGLQFLFEYFSETQRNKGNFPGRFSGRQFSNSRSEMNVSTLELGDSALYLCASKGSVGAGPYNEQFFGPGTRLTVL.

V gene TRBV7-8 combines with J gene TRBJ2-1; 8 nucleotides align to TRBD2. The CDR3 totals 15 residues. The junction had 4 bases not matched to a gene; V was cut back by 2 bases and J by 4 bases. Germline V gives CDR1 SGHVS, CDR2 FQNEAQ. The CDR3 loop reads CASSLSAGVYNEQFF. DNA of the CDR3: TGTGCCAGCAGCTTATCAGCGGGGGTTTACAATGAGCAGTTCTTC.

In this sample, this clonotype turned up a few times. J is TRBJ1-5 and V is TRBV5-4; 11 positions agree with TRBD1. CDR3 length equals 16 residues. Trimming cost V 4 bases and J 7 bases; bases outside gene matches: 10. Germline V CDR1 and CDR2: SGHNT, YYREEE (reference sequence). CDR3 DNA: TGTGCCAGCAGCACCCGACCGGGACAGGGGGTACAGCCCCAGCATTTT. Translation gives CASSTRPGQGVQPQHF.